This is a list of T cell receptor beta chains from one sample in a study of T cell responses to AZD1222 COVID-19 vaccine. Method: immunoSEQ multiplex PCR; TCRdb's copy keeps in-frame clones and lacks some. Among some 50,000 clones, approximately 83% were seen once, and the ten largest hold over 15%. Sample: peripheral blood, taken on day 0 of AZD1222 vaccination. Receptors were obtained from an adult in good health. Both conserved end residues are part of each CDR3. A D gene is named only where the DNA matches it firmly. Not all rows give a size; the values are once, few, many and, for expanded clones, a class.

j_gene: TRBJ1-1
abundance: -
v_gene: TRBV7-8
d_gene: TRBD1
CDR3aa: CASREGSWTGGDTEAFF

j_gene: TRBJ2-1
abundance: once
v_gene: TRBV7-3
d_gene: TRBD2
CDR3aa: CASSPLAGNEQFF

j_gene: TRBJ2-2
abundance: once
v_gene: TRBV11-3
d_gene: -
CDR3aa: CASSLAAGNTGELFF

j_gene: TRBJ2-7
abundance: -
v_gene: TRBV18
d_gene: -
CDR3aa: CASSPRSGNYEQYF

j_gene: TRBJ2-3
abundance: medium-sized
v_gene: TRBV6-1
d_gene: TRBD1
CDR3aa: CASSEGTGGADTQYF

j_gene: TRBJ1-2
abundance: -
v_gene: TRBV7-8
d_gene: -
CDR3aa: CASSALDPHGYTF

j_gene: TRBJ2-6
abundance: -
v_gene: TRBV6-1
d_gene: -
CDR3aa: CASSEALGFGANVLTF

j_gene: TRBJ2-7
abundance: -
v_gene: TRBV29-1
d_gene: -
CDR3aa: CSSRGADYEQYF

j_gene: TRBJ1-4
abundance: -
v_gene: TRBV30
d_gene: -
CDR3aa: CAWSVDLRAEKLFF

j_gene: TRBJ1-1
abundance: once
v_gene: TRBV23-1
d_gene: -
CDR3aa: CANSWSGQNTEAFF

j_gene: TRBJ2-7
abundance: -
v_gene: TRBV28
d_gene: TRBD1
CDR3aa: CASRIMDRGQDEQYF

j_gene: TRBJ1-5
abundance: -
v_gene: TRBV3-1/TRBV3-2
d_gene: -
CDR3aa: CASSLKGSSNQPQHF

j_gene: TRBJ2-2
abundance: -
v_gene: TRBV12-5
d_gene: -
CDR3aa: CASANTGELFF

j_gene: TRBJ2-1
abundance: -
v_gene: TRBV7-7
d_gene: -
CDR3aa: CASSLGVSPYNEQFF

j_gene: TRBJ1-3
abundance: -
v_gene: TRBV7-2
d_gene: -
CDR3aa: CASSPLRGNTIYF

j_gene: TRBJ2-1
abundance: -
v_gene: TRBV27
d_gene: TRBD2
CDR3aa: CASSYRLAVEQFF

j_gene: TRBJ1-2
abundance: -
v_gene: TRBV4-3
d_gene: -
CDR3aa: CASSQGVQESYGYTF

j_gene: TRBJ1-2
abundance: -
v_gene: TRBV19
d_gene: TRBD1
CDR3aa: CASSTGTGRFQDTF

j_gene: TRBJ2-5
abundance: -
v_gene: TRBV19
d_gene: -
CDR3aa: CASSLGLSETQYF

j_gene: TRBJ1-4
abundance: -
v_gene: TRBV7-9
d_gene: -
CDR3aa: CASSRDGQLTEVFF

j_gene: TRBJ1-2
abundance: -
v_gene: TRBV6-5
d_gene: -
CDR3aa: CASSYDSGGNYGYTF

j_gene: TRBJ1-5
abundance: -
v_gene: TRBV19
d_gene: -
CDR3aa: CASSIGVGTQPQHF

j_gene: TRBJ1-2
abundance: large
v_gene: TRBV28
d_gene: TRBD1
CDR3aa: CASSWGDRGASSYGYTF

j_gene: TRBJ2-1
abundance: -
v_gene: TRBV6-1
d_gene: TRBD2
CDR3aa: CASSGPLGLADNNEQFF

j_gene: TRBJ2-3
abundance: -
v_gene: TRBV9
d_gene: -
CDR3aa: CASSVRTDTQYF

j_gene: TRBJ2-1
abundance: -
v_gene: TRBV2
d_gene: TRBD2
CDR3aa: CASSEATPGLAGGGEQFF

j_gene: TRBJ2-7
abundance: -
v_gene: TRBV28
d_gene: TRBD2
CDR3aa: CASSLNDLGTSFYEQYF

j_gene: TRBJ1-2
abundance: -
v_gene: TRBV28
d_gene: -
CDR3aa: CASSLGVTVYGYTF

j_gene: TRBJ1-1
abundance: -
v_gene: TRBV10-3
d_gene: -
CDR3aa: CAISAGQGLMNTEAFF

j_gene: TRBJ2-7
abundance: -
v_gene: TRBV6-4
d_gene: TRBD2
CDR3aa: CASSETSGSSYEQYF

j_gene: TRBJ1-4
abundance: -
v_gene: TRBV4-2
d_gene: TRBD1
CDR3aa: CASSSRQGPNEKLFF

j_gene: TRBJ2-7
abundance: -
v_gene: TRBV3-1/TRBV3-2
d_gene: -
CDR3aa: CASSLGSYEQYF

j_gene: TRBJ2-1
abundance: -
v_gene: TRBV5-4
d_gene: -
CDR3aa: CASSSQYTEQFF

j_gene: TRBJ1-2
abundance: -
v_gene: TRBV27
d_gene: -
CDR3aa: CASSLELGAGYTF

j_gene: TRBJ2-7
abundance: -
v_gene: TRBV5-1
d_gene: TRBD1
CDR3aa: CASWDSTYEQYF

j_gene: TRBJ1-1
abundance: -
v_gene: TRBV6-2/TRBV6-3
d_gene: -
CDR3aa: CASSYSHANTEAFF

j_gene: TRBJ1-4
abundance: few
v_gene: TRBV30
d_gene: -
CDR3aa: CAWNLGTTNEKLFF

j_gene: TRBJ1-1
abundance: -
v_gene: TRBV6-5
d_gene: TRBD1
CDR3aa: CASSLDRVRTEAFF

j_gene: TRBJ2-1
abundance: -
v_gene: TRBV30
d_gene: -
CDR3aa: CAWSAGGEQFF

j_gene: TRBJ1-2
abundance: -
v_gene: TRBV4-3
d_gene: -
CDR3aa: CASSPLSGSSYGYTF